The 10 T cell receptor beta chains given below trace back to one sample, sequenced in a study of naive and memory T cell subsets. Study conclusions and caveats: Especially in CD8 cells, naive repertoires contained a few larger clonotypes, possibly CD45RA-re-expressing memory cells.

An equimolar mix of two oligonucleotides served as the beta constant-region primer for TRBC1 and TRBC2. Ligated cDNA was amplified by four rounds of PCR with nested alpha and beta constant-region primers and SP2. TCRdb independently ran MiXCR on the UMI-ligation and nested PCR reads; one entry per CDR3 protein. The sample holds more than 95,000 distinct CDR3 sequences, about 14% seen once. What these receptors recognize is not known. The sample comprised naive CD8+ T cells from blood. The receptors come from a human donor in good health.

This clonotype was picked up a small number of times. The chain links TRBV4-3 to TRBJ2-1, with D tentatively TRBD1 (5 bases). The germline V and J ends were trimmed by 1 base and 10 bases, with 14 bases remaining between them. Germline V lookup: CDR1 LGHNA, CDR2 YSLEER. The CDR3 is 14 amino acids. As DNA, the CDR3 is TGCGCCAGCAGCCAAGCCGAAGGGGCTCGGGAGCAGTTCTTC. Translated, it gives CASSQAEGAREQFF.

This clonotype showed up just a few times. The chain recombines TRBV28 with TRBJ1-2; no clear D gene. Trimming removed 3 bases from V and 0 bases from J, with 8 bases in between. The CDR3 has 14 amino acids. Germline loops: CDR1 MDHEN, CDR2 SYDVKM. DNA for the CDR3: TGTGCCAGCAGTTTGGTGGGGACTAACTATGGCTACACCTTC. Translation: CASSLVGTNYGYTF.

This chain uses TRBV27 with TRBJ1-5; a weak D match, TRBD1 (6 bases). V lost 1 base, J lost 6 bases, and 10 bases lay in between. The CDR3 consists of 14 residues. CDR1 and CDR2 from the germline V gene are MNHEY and SMNVEV (reference sequence). Written as DNA, the CDR3 is TGTGCCAGCAGTTTATACAGGGTAGGTCAGCCCCAGCATTTT. The encoded protein is CASSLYRVGQPQHF.

CDR3 sequence: CASSPSFLPYEQYF. CDR3 DNA: TGTGCCAGCAGTCCCTCCTTCCTCCCTTACGAGCAGTACTTC. The chain is built from TRBV27 and TRBJ2-7; no clear D gene. V lost 5 bases, J lost 4 bases, and 15 bases lay in between. The CDR3 has 14 amino acids. CDR1 and CDR2 (germline): MNHEY, SMNVEV (reference sequence).

This clonotype was seen at least ten times. The chain recombines TRBV6-2 or TRBV6-3 with TRBJ2-1; 10 bases fit TRBD2. CDR3 length equals 19 residues. V trimming: 2 bases; J trimming: 8 bases; junction bases outside the gene matches: 18. Germline lookup yields CDR1 MNHEY and CDR2 SVGEGT. CDR3 protein: CASSYTGSFSGRFNDEQFF. DNA for the CDR3: TGTGCCAGCAGTTACACAGGATCTTTTAGCGGGAGGTTTAACGATGAGCAGTTCTTC.

The genes are TRBV5-5 and TRBJ1-1, with a possible D match to TRBD1 (6 bases). The CDR3 is 13 residues long. The V gene's germline CDR1 is SGHKS and CDR2 YYEKEE (reference sequence). V was cut by 4 bases and J by 6 bases, with 13 bases left in between. The CDR3 sequence is CASSERTVAEAFF. For the CDR3, the DNA is TGTGCCAGCAGCGAAAGGACAGTAGCTGAAGCTTTCTTT. Using reference TRBV5-5 and TRBJ1-1 for the parts outside the CDR3, the full variable domain is DAGVTQSPTHLIKTRGQQVTLRCSPISGHKSVSWYQQVLGQGPQFIFQYYEKEERGRGNFPDRFSARQFPNYSSELNVNALLLGDSALYLCASSERTVAEAFFGQGTRLTVV.

The table lists this clonotype with a few counts. This rearrangement joins TRBV14 to TRBJ2-1, with D hard to call. Germline V gene sequence: CDR1 SGHDN, CDR2 FVKESK. There are 18 residues in the CDR3. V was clipped by 0 bases and J by 3 bases, with 18 bases between them. The CDR3 DNA is TGTGCCAGCAGCCAAGATCGTCGGAACAATAAAATCTACAATGAGCAGTTCTTC. It is translated as CASSQDRRNNKIYNEQFF.

This clonotype was detected a few times. The gene calls are TRBV4-3 and TRBJ2-3; D unresolved. With 2 bases removed from V and 4 bases from J, the gap between germline ends came to 16 bases. The CDR3 consists of 16 residues. CDR1 and CDR2 from the germline V gene are LGHNA and YSLEER. The CDR3 loop is CASSQSQASFPDTQYF. In DNA form, the CDR3 reads TGCGCCAGCAGCCAATCTCAAGCGAGCTTCCCAGATACGCAGTATTTT.

The sample holds many counts of this clonotype. This chain uses TRBV6-2 or TRBV6-3 with TRBJ2-7; no definite D call. Per germline, CDR1 MNHEY and CDR2 SVGEGT. Trimming removed 6 bases at V and 0 bases at J, with 12 bases between. The CDR3 consists of 14 residues. In DNA form, the CDR3 reads TGTGCCAGCAGCGGGCCCTACATCTCCTACGAGCAGTACTTC. It codes for CASSGPYISYEQYF.

In DNA form, the CDR3 reads TGTGCCAGCAGTTTAGGGACGGCGACGGGCCCCCTCCACTTT. Translation: CASSLGTATGPLHF. This sequence joins TRBV27 and TRBJ1-6, with D possibly being TRBD1 (5 bases). Germline CDR1 reads MNHEY; CDR2 reads SMNVEV (reference sequence). The CDR3 runs 14 residues. V dropped 2 bases and J dropped 13 bases, with 15 bases sitting between them.